The following is a T cell receptor (beta chain) sequence with its context. The data belong to a study of blood T cells in healthy people across ages. For the second PCR, which ran for 7 to 11 cycles, a sample-barcoded 5' primer and a J-beta primer mix were used. MiXCR, applied by TCRdb to the 5' RACE reads, yields one record per CDR3 protein. The sample gives roughly 800,000 distinct CDR3 sequences, approximately 55% of which show up once; approximately 41% is in the top ten. Isolation yielded PBMCs, at least 6 million per sample, in every case. Total RNA extraction produced at least 5.5 micrograms (per sample) for the study. V gave up 6 bases and J gave up 5 bases, with 16 bases separating them. The V gene's germline CDR1 is SNHLY and CDR2 FYNNEI. CDR3 length equals 14 residues.

Material for sequencing was blood. The chain couples TRBV2 to TRBJ1-1; a possible D gene is TRBD1 (6 bases). This clonotype was obtained from a man of 80 years or more in good health. The CDR3: CASRANRDQTEAFF. The CDR3 DNA follows: TGTGCCAGCAGGGCCAACAGGGATCAAACTGAAGCTTTCTTT.